The 3 T cell receptor beta chains in this list originate from one sample, sequenced in a study of blood T cell repertoires in COVID-19. TCRdb's table, derived via immunoSEQ multiplex PCR, lists solely in-frame clones and lacks some. Among some 130,000 clones listed, 84% were seen once. The specimen was peripheral blood. These receptors were collected from a woman aged 25 to 39 who had recovered from COVID-19.

This chain uses TRBV7-9 with TRBJ2-2; a possible D gene is TRBD1 (6 bases). Between the trimmed V and J ends, which lost 8 bases and 2 bases, there was a span of 15 bases. Germline-derived CDR1 and CDR2 are SEHNR and FQNEAQ (reference sequence). This CDR3 is 15 amino acids long. CDR3 sequence (DNA): TGTGCCAGCGGGGCTATAGGGGGAAACACCGGGGAGCTGTTTTTT. As protein: CASGAIGGNTGELFF.

The chain joins TRBV15 to TRBJ1-4, with 7 bases aligning to TRBD1. The germline V gene encodes CDR1 LNHNV and CDR2 YYDKDF (reference sequence). The CDR3 loop spans 18 amino acids. V lost 3 bases and J lost 0; bases outside the gene matches: 10. The CDR3 sequence is CATSREQGRKATNEKLFF. The CDR3 DNA follows: TGTGCCACCAGCAGGGAACAGGGGAGAAAAGCAACTAATGAAAAACTGTTTTTT.

The chain recombines TRBV7-6 with TRBJ1-2, with 9 positions matching TRBD1. The CDR3 is made up of 15 amino acids. Germline CDR1 SGHVS, CDR2 FNYEAQ. After removal of 6 bases from V and 8 bases from J, the junction contained 13 bases not matched to a gene. Written as DNA, the CDR3 is TGTGCCAGCAGTCCGCCCCGGGACAGGGTGGGAGGCTACACCTTC. Residues: CASSPPRDRVGGYTF.